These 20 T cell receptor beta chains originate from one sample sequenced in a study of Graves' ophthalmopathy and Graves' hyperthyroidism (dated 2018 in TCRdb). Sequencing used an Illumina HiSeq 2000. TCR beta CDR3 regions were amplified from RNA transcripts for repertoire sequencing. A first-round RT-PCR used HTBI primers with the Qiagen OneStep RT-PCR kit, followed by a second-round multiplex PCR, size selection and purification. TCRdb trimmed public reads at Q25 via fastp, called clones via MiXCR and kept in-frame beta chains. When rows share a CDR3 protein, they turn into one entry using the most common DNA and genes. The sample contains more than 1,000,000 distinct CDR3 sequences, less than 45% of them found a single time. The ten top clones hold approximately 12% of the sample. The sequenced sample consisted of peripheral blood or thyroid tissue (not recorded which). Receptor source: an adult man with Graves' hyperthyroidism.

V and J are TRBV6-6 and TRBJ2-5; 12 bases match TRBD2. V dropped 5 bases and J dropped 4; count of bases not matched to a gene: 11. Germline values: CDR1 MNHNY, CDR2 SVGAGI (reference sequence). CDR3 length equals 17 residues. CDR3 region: CASSAGRLAGDIETQYF. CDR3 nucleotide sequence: TGTGCCAGCAGTGCGGGAAGACTAGCGGGGGATATAGAGACCCAGTACTTC.

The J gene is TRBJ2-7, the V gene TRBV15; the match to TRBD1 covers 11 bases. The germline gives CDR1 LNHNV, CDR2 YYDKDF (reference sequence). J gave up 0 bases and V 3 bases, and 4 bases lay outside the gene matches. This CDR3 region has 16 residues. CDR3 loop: CATSSEGTGGSYEQYF. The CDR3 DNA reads TGTGCCACCAGCAGTGAGGGGACAGGGGGCTCCTACGAGCAGTACTTC.

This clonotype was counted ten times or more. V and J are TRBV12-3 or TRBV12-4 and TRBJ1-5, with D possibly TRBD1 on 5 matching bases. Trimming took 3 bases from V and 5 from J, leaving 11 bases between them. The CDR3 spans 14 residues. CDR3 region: CASSFTQGHQPQHF. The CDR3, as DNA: TGTGCCAGCAGTTTTACCCAGGGCCATCAGCCCCAGCATTTT.

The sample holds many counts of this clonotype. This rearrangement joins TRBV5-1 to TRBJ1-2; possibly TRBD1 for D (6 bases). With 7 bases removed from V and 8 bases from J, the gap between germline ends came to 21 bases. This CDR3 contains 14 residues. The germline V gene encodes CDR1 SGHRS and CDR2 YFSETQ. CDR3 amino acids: CASAGGQSAYGYTF. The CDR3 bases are TGCGCCAGCGCCGGGGGGCAGAGCGCTTACGGCTACACCTTC.

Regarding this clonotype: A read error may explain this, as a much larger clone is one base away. CDR3 sequence: CPSSQEPEYGYTF. As DNA, the CDR3 is TGTCCCAGCAGCCAAGAGCCAGAGTATGGCTACACCTTC. The rearrangement uses TRBV7-2 and TRBJ1-2; D not certain. Germline CDR1 reads SGHTA; CDR2 reads FQGNSA. This CDR3 comprises 13 residues.

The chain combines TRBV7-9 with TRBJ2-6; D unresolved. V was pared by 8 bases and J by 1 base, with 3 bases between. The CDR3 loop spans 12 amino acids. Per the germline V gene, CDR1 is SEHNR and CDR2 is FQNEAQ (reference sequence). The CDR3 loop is CASASGANVLTF. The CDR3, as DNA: TGTGCCAGCGCTTCTGGGGCCAACGTCCTGACTTTC.

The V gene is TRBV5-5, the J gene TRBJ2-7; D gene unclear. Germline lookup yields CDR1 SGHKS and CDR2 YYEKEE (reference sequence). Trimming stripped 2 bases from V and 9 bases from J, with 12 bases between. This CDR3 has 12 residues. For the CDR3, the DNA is TGTGCCAGCAGCTTAAAGGTGGACGCGCAGTACTTC. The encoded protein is CASSLKVDAQYF.

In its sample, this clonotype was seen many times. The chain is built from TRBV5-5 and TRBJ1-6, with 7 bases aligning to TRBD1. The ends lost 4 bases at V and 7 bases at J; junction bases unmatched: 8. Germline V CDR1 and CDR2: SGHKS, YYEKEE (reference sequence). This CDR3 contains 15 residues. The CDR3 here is CASSPSTGRNSPLHF. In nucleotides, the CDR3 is TGTGCCAGCAGCCCGTCGACAGGGAGGAATTCACCCCTCCACTTT.

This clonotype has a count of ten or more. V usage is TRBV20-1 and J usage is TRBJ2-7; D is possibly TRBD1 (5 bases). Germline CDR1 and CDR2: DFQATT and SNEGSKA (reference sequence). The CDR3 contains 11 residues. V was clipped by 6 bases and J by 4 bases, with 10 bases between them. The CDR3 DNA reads TGCAGTGCCCCGACAGTTTACGAGCAGTACTTC. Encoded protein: CSAPTVYEQYF.

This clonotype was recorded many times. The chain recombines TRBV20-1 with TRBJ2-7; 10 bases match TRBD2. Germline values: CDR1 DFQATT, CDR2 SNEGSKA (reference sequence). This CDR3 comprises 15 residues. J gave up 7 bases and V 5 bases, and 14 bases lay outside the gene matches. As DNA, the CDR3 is TGCAGTGCTGACCGGACTAGCGGATACCCCCTGGAGCAGTACTTC. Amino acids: CSADRTSGYPLEQYF.

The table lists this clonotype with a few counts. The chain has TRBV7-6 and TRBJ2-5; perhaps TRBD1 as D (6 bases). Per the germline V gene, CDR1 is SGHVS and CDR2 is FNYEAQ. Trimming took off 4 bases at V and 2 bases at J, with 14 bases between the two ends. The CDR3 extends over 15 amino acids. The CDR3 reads CASSSSQGTQETQYF. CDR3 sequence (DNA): TGTGCCAGCAGCTCCTCGCAGGGGACACAAGAGACCCAGTACTTC.

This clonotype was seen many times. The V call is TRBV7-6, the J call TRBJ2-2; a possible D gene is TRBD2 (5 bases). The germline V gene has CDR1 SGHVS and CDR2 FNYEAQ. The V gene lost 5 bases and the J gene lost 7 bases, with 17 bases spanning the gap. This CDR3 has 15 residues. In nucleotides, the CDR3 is TGTGCCAGCAGCCTAAGCGGAAACGCGCACGGGGAGCTGTTTTTT. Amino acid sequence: CASSLSGNAHGELFF.

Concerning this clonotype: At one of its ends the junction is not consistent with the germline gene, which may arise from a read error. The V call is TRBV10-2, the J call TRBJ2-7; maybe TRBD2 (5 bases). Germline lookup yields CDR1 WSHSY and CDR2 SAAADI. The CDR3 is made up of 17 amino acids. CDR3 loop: CASSYSRGSSAAYEQYF. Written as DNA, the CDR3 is TGTGCCAGCAGTTACTCGCGTGGGAGTAGCGCGGCCTACGAGCAGTACTTC.

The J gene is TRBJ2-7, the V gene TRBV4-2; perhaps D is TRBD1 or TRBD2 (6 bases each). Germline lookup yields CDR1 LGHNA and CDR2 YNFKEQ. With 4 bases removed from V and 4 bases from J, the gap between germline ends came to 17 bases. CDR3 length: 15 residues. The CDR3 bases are TGTGCCAGCAGCCCCTGGGAGGACAGCCAATACGAGCAGTACTTC. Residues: CASSPWEDSQYEQYF.

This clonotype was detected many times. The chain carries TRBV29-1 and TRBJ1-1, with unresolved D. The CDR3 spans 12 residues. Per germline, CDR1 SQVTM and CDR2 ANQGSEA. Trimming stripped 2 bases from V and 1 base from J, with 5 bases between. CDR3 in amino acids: CSVEWQNTEAFF. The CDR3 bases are TGCAGCGTTGAATGGCAGAACACTGAAGCTTTCTTT. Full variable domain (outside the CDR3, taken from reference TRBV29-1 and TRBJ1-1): SAVISQKPSRDICQRGTSLTIQCQVDSQVTMMFWYRQQPGQSLTLIATANQGSEATYESGFVIDKFPISRPNLTFSTLTVSNMSPEDSSIYLCSVEWQNTEAFFGQGTRLTVV.

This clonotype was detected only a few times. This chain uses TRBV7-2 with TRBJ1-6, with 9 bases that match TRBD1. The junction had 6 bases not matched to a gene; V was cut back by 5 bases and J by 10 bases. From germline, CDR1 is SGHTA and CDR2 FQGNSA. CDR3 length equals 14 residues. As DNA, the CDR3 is TGTGCCAGCAGCAAACAGGGGGCTAGGTCACCCCTCCACTTT. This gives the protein CASSKQGARSPLHF.

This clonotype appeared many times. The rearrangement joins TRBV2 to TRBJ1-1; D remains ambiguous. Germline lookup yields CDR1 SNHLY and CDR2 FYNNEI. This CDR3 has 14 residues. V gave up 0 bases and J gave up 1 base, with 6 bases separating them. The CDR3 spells CASSEAGGNTEAFF. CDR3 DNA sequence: TGTGCCAGCAGTGAAGCAGGAGGGAACACTGAAGCTTTCTTT.

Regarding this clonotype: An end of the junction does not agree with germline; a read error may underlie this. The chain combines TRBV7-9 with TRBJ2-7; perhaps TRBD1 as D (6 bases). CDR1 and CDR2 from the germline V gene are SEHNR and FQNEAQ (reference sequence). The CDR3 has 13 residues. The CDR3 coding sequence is TGTGCCAGCAGCTTAGAGGAGACAGGAGCGGTTCGCTTC. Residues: CASSLEETGAVRF.

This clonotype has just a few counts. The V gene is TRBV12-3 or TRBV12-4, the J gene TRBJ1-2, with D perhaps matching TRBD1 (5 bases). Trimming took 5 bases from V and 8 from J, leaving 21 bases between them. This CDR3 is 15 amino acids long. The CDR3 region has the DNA TGTGCCAGCAGTGGACCCCTCGCAGGGCAGGAGGGCTACACCTTC. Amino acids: CASSGPLAGQEGYTF.

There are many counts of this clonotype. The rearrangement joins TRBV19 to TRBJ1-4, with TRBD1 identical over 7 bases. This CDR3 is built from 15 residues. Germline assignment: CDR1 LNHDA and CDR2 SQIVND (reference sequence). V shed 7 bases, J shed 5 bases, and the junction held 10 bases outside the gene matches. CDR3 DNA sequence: TGTGCCAGTATTCGACTCGGGACAGAAAATGAAAAACTGTTTTTT. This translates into CASIRLGTENEKLFF. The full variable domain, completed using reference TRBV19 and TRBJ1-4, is DGGITQSPKYLFRKEGQNVTLSCEQNLNHDAMYWYRQDPGQGLRLIYYSQIVNDFQKGDIAEGYSVSREKKESFPLTVTSAQKNPTAFYLCASIRLGTENEKLFFGSGTQLSVL.